Detailed here is one TCR beta chain. Its target is unknown. The repertoire was sequenced with immunoSEQ multiplex PCR; TCRdb's copy has only in-frame clones and lacks some. Among about 69,000 clones, 95% to 97% were seen once, and the ten largest hold roughly 1.8%. This sample was taken from a study of T cell clonotyping in hematopoietic cell transplantation. As to time point: recipient sample about 28 days before transplant, after cytoreduction. Blood collection times were about day -28 and days 30, 100, 180 posttransplant. Study results and limitations: Without cell sorting, CD4 versus CD8 contributions remain unresolved.

V lost 1 base and J 5 bases, leaving 14 bases between the germline ends. The CDR3 length is 16 residues. Germline V gene data show CDR1 as MNHNS and CDR2 as SASEGT. The input for sequencing was peripheral blood mononuclear cells, taken before stem cell transplant. The receptor was isolated from a woman aged 45-65 years with acute myeloid leukemia. Some clones in this sample may be carry-over from other donors' samples. V gene TRBV6-1 combines with J gene TRBJ2-2; tentatively, D is TRBD1 or TRBD2 (5 bases each). The CDR3 region has the DNA TGTGCCAGCAGTGAAGAAGGGGCCCGAGGGACCGGGGAGCTGTTTTTT. Its protein is CASSEEGARGTGELFF.